The 19 T cell receptor beta chains in this list originate from one sample, sequenced in a study of blood T cell repertoires in COVID-19. Repertoires were generated with immunoSEQ multiplex PCR, while TCRdb's copy carries only in-frame clones and drops some. Of almost 500,000 clones detected, around nine tenths appear once; the ten largest clones hold approximately 8.3%. What was sequenced was PBMCs or T cells enriched from blood (not recorded which). These receptors originate from a woman aged 55-69 years who had recovered from COVID-19.

The V call is TRBV6-4, the J call TRBJ1-4, with no clear D. Deletions cut 4 bases from V and 4 bases from J, with 13 bases between. CDR3 length equals 15 residues. The germline V gene encodes CDR1 MRHNA and CDR2 SNTAGT. The CDR3 DNA sequence: TGTGCCAGCAGTGTTCCGACACTGGGTAATGAAAAACTGTTTTTT. It is translated as CASSVPTLGNEKLFF.

V and J are TRBV29-1 and TRBJ1-2; D is perhaps TRBD1 (5 bases). CDR1 and CDR2 from the germline V gene are SQVTM and ANQGSEA. V was trimmed by 7 bases and J by 7 bases, leaving 10 bases between them. CDR3 length: 10 amino acids. CDR3 region: CSAGTFGYTF. CDR3 DNA sequence: TGCAGCGCAGGGACTTTTGGCTACACCTTC.

This sequence joins TRBV20-1 and TRBJ1-1; D is ambiguous. This CDR3 spans 13 amino acids. CDR1 and CDR2 (germline): DFQATT, SNEGSKA (reference sequence). V lost 3 bases, J lost 1 base, and 9 bases lay in between. Here the CDR3 reads CSASGQKNTEAFF. For the CDR3, the DNA is TGCAGTGCTAGTGGCCAGAAGAACACTGAAGCTTTCTTT.

V usage is TRBV7-4 and J usage is TRBJ1-3, with 7 bases identical to TRBD1. Germline V CDR1 and CDR2: SGHVT, SQSDAQ. The CDR3 consists of 14 residues. V dropped 6 bases and J dropped 2; count of bases not matched to a gene: 4. CDR3 residues: CASRYRGAGNTIYF. DNA for the CDR3: TGTGCCAGCAGGTACAGGGGAGCTGGAAACACCATATATTTT.

The chain joins TRBV10-2 to TRBJ1-3; D unclear. The CDR3 runs 12 residues. V lost 3 bases, J lost 6 bases, and 6 bases lay in between. Per germline, CDR1 WSHSY and CDR2 SAAADI. CDR3 coding DNA: TGCGCCAGCAGTGACCCCCAAAACACCATATATTTT. Its protein is CASSDPQNTIYF.

This chain links TRBV4-2 with TRBJ2-7; 8 positions agree with TRBD1. V shed 1 base and J 2 bases; nucleotides not matched to a gene: 7. Germline CDR1 and CDR2: LGHNA and YNFKEQ. The CDR3 consists of 16 residues. In nucleotides, the CDR3 is TGTGCCAGCAGCCAAGCCCCGGGACAGGCCGCCTACGAGCAGTACTTC. Translation: CASSQAPGQAAYEQYF.

The chain employs TRBV10-3 and TRBJ1-2; possible D gene TRBD1, 6 bases. This CDR3 contains 14 residues. Trimming took 2 bases from V and 8 from J, leaving 15 bases between them. CDR1 is ENHRY, CDR2 SYGVKD, per germline. CDR3 residues: CAISEGQTLEGYTF. The CDR3 nucleotides are TGTGCCATCAGTGAGGGACAGACTCTTGAGGGCTACACCTTC.

The rearrangement uses TRBV3-1 (or the pseudogene TRBV3-2) and TRBJ2-5; possible D gene TRBD2, 6 bases. This CDR3 region has 14 residues. Germline V lookup: CDR1 LGHDT, CDR2 YNNKEL (reference sequence). Trimming left V 4 bases short and J 2 bases short, with 11 bases between. CDR3 sequence (DNA): TGTGCCAGCAGCCGGAGGACTAATCAAGAGACCCAGTACTTC. Residues: CASSRRTNQETQYF.

The CDR3 loop is CAWKTHSNQPQHF. The CDR3 DNA reads TGTGCCTGGAAAACGCACAGTAATCAGCCCCAGCATTTT. This sequence joins TRBV30 and TRBJ1-5; no clear D gene. The V and J ends lost 4 bases and 4 bases respectively, with 11 bases between them. CDR3 length equals 13 residues. Per germline, CDR1 GTSNPN and CDR2 SVGIG (reference sequence).

This chain links TRBV6-5 with TRBJ1-5, with 8 bases identical to TRBD1. With 6 bases clipped from V and 10 bases from J, the junction kept 8 bases outside the gene matches. This CDR3 region has 13 residues. In germline, CDR1 is MNHEY, CDR2 SVGAGI. The CDR3, as DNA: TGTGCCAGCAGGAAAATGACAGGGGCTCCCCAGCATTTT. This codes for CASRKMTGAPQHF.

The genes are TRBV7-9 and TRBJ1-6; TRBD1 matches 12 bases. The length of the CDR3 is 14 residues. Trimming cost V 6 bases and J 7 bases; bases outside gene matches: 1. CDR1 and CDR2 from the germline V gene are SEHNR and FQNEAQ (reference sequence). CDR3 DNA sequence: TGTGCCAGCAGGGGACAGGGGGCGAATTCACCCCTCCACTTT. This codes for CASRGQGANSPLHF.

V and J are TRBV18 and TRBJ1-2, with 9 bases fitting TRBD1. Trimming cost V 3 bases and J 1 base; bases outside gene matches: 3. CDR1 is KGHSH, CDR2 LQKENI, per germline. This CDR3 has 15 residues. The CDR3 DNA is TGTGCCAGCTCACCGAAGACAGGGGGTAACTATGGCTACACCTTC. This codes for CASSPKTGGNYGYTF.

The chain recombines TRBV3-1 (or the pseudogene TRBV3-2) with TRBJ2-5, with D perhaps TRBD1 (6 bases). CDR1 and CDR2 from the germline V gene are LGHDT and YNNKEL (reference sequence). The V end was cut by 8 bases, the J end by 2 bases, with 15 bases between. The CDR3 length is 14 residues. This CDR3 reads CASSARTVQETQYF. The DNA of the CDR3 is TGTGCCAGCTCGGCAAGGACAGTACAAGAGACCCAGTACTTC.

This chain connects TRBV6-1 to TRBJ1-2; weak D call: TRBD1 (5 bases). Germline lookup yields CDR1 MNHNS and CDR2 SASEGT. V gave up 1 base and J gave up 6 bases, with 6 bases separating them. The CDR3 loop spans 12 amino acids. In nucleotides, the CDR3 is TGTGCCAGCAGTGAAGGGGGGGATGGCTACACCTTC. Its protein is CASSEGGDGYTF.

This clone was observed a few times. The chain employs TRBV7-6 and TRBJ2-2, with 7 nucleotides matching TRBD1. The length of the CDR3 is 14 residues. In germline, CDR1 is SGHVS, CDR2 FNYEAQ. V lost 5 bases, J lost 4 bases, and 4 bases stayed unmatched. The CDR3 reads CASSPNRGTGELFF. CDR3 coding DNA: TGTGCCAGCAGCCCCAACAGGGGCACCGGGGAGCTGTTTTTT.

The chain uses TRBV2 and TRBJ2-3; D unresolved. V lost 6 bases and J 4 bases, leaving 17 bases between the germline ends. CDR1 and CDR2 from the germline V gene are SNHLY and FYNNEI. The length of the CDR3 is 15 residues. The CDR3 spells CASRSSRFSSDTQYF. The CDR3 DNA sequence: TGTGCCAGCAGGTCTAGTCGGTTCAGTTCAGATACGCAGTATTTT. Full variable domain (rest looked up from reference TRBV2 and TRBJ2-3): EPEVTQTPSHQVTQMGQEVILRCVPISNHLYFYWYRQILGQKVEFLVSFYNNEISEKSEIFDDQFSVERPDGSNFTLKIRSTKLEDSAMYFCASRSSRFSSDTQYFGPGTRLTVL.

The chain carries TRBV5-1 and TRBJ1-1, with D possibly being TRBD1 (6 bases). The germline V gene encodes CDR1 SGHRS and CDR2 YFSETQ. The V end lost 7 bases, the J end lost 5 bases, and 18 bases lay between the germline ends. CDR3 length: 14 amino acids. DNA of the CDR3: TGCGCCAGCGGACACTCGGACAGCCGGACTGAAGCTTTCTTT. Its protein is CASGHSDSRTEAFF.

The chain couples TRBV27 to TRBJ1-5; 9 bases match TRBD1. CDR1 is MNHEY and CDR2 is SMNVEV in the germline V gene (reference sequence). This CDR3 comprises 16 residues. V was clipped by 6 bases and J by 2 bases; unmatched bases: 8. CDR3 sequence (DNA): TGTGCCAGCAGAAACCGGACAGGGGCGGGCAATCAGCCCCAGCATTTT. Amino acids: CASRNRTGAGNQPQHF.

Concerning this clone itself: Other DNA sequences from this sample encode an identical CDR3 as well. The rearrangement uses TRBV30 and TRBJ2-2, with a weak D call TRBD2 (6 bases). Germline loops: CDR1 GTSNPN, CDR2 SVGIG (reference sequence). The CDR3 has 13 amino acids. With 2 bases removed from V and 6 bases from J, the gap between germline ends came to 10 bases. The CDR3 loop is CAWSRDFAGELFF. CDR3 DNA: TGTGCCTGGAGTCGGGACTTCGCCGGGGAGCTGTTTTTT.